The 10 T cell receptor beta chains reported below all come from one sample, sequenced in a study of blood T cell repertoires in COVID-19. Using immunoSEQ multiplex PCR, the repertoire was profiled, and TCRdb retains in-frame clones only, with some absent. This repertoire shows approximately 150,000 clones, 70% to 85% found once; its top ten account for about 18%. Sequencing input: peripheral blood. The receptors derive from a woman aged 80 or over with acute or convalescent COVID-19.

The rearrangement uses TRBV30 and TRBJ2-7; 8 bases are a match to TRBD1. V was pared by 0 bases and J by 3 bases, with 4 bases of the junction left unmatched. Germline loops: CDR1 GTSNPN, CDR2 SVGIG (reference sequence). The CDR3 length is 14 residues. The CDR3 is CAWSVAGGGYEQYF. The CDR3 bases are TGTGCCTGGAGTGTAGCAGGGGGCGGCTACGAGCAGTACTTC.

The genes are TRBV27 and TRBJ2-3; weak D call: TRBD1 (5 bases). CDR1 is MNHEY, CDR2 SMNVEV, per germline (reference sequence). The V gene lost 4 bases and the J gene lost 6 bases, with 11 bases spanning the gap. The CDR3 is 13 amino acids. The CDR3 sequence: CASSSGLFDTQYF. The CDR3 nucleotides are TGTGCCAGCAGTTCAGGGTTATTCGATACGCAGTATTTT.

The V gene is TRBV6-5, the J gene TRBJ2-1, with D perhaps TRBD1 (5 bases). The CDR3 spans 13 residues. The germline V and J ends were trimmed by 6 bases and 5 bases, with 11 bases remaining between them. The germline V gene has CDR1 MNHEY and CDR2 SVGAGI. The CDR3 is CASSGRADNEQFF. The CDR3 DNA follows: TGTGCCAGCAGCGGCAGGGCAGACAATGAGCAGTTCTTC.

The rearrangement joins TRBV12-5 to TRBJ1-2; TRBD1 might be the D (6 bases). The CDR3 length is 15 residues. The V and J ends lost 6 bases and 2 bases respectively, with 16 bases between them. Germline V CDR1 and CDR2: LGHNT, FRNRAP. The CDR3 protein is CASGFADRPNYGYTF. CDR3 DNA sequence: TGTGCTAGTGGCTTCGCCGACAGGCCGAACTATGGCTACACCTTC.

The CDR3 DNA follows: TGTGCCAGCAGTTCCCCTTATATCAGGGGGTCTTTCGGCAATCAGCCCCAGCATTTT. Amino acids: CASSSPYIRGSFGNQPQHF. The chain joins TRBV6-2 or TRBV6-3 to TRBJ1-5; 7 nucleotides match TRBD1. CDR3 size: 19 residues. Germline V lookup: CDR1 MNHEY, CDR2 SVGEGT. V was clipped by 4 bases and J by 2 bases; unmatched bases: 17.

This chain connects TRBV7-8 to TRBJ1-1; a weak D match, TRBD1 (5 bases). V was clipped by 5 bases and J by 4 bases, with 8 bases between them. CDR1 SGHVS and CDR2 FQNEAQ come from the germline V gene. This CDR3 contains 12 residues. CDR3 sequence reads: CASSRGGTEAFF. The CDR3 nucleotides are TGTGCCAGCAGCCGGGGGGGCACTGAAGCTTTCTTT.

The CDR3 reads CASSLDRHEQYF. CDR3 DNA: TGTGCCAGCAGCTTAGATCGTCACGAGCAGTACTTC. V and J are TRBV7-9 and TRBJ2-7; D is unresolved. This CDR3 region has 12 residues. The ends were cut back, 1 base at V and 5 bases at J, with 6 bases in the middle. CDR1 and CDR2 from the germline V gene are SEHNR and FQNEAQ (reference sequence). The variable domain in full, completed from reference TRBV7-9 and TRBJ2-7, reads DTGVSQNPRHKITKRGQNVTFRCDPISEHNRLYWYRQTLGQGPEFLTYFQNEAQLEKSRLLSDRFSAERPKGSFSTLEIQRTEQGDSAMYLCASSLDRHEQYFGPGTRLTVT.

This chain links TRBV4-3 with TRBJ1-5; 8 bases fit TRBD1. J lost 6 bases, V lost 0 bases, and 4 bases had no gene match. This CDR3 is built from 15 residues. Germline V CDR1 and CDR2: LGHNA, YSLEER. The DNA of the CDR3 is TGCGCCAGCAGCCAAGAAGCCAGGGGGCTTCAGCCCCAGCATTTT. This sequence encodes CASSQEARGLQPQHF.

V usage is TRBV11-2 and J usage is TRBJ1-1; a weak D match, TRBD1 (6 bases). V was trimmed by 7 bases and J by 6 bases, leaving 15 bases between them. The CDR3 totals 13 residues. In germline, CDR1 is SGHAT, CDR2 FQNNGV. CDR3 nucleotides: TGTGCCAGCATCCGCCTGACAGGTGCTGAAGCTTTCTTT. It specifies CASIRLTGAEAFF.

This clone was seen more than once but under ten times. This chain uses TRBV19 with TRBJ1-2; D ambiguous. With 7 bases removed from V and 0 bases from J, the gap between germline ends came to 15 bases. The CDR3 covers 15 residues. Germline values: CDR1 LNHDA, CDR2 SQIVND (reference sequence). The CDR3 is CASKRSRSSNYGYTF. In DNA form, the CDR3 reads TGTGCCAGTAAGCGGAGCAGGAGTTCTAACTATGGCTACACCTTC.